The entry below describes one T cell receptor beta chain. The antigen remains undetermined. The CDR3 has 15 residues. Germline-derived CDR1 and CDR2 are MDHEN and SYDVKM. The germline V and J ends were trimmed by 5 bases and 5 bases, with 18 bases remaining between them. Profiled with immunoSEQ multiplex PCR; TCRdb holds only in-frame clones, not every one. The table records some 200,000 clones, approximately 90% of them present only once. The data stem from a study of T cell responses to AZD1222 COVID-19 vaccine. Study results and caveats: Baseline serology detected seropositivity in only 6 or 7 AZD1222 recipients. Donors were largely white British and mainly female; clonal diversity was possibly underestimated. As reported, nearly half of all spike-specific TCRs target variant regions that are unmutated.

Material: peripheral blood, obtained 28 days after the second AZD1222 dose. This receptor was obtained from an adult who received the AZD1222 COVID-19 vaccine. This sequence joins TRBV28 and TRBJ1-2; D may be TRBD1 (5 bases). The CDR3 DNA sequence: TGTGCCAGCAGTACCCACGGGACGACCTCTTATGGCTACACCTTC. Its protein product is CASSTHGTTSYGYTF.